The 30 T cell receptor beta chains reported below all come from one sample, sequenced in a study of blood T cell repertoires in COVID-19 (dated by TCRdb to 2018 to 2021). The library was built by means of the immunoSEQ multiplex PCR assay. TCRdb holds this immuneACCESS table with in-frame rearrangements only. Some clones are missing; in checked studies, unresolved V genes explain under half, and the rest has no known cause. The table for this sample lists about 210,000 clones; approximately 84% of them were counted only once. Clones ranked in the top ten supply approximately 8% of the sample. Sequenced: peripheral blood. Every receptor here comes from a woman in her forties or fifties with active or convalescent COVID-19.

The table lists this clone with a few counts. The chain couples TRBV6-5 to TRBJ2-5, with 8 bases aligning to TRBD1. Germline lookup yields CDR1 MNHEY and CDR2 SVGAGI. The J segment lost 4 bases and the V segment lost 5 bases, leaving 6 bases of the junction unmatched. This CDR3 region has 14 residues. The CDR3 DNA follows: TGTGCCAGCAGTACCCATGGACAGGGAGAGACCCAGTACTTC. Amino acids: CASSTHGQGETQYF.

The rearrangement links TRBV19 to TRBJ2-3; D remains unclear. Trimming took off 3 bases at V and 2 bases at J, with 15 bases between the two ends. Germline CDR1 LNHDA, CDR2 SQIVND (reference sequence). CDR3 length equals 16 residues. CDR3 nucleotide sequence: TGTGCCAGTAGTATTCACCAGCTAGGAGACACAGATACGCAGTATTTT. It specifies CASSIHQLGDTDTQYF.

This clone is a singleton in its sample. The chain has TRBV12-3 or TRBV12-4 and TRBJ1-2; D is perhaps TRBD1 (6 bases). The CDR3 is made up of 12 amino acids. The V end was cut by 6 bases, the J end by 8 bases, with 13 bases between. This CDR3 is CASSPTTGGYTF. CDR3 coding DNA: TGTGCCAGCAGCCCGACGACAGGAGGCTACACCTTC.

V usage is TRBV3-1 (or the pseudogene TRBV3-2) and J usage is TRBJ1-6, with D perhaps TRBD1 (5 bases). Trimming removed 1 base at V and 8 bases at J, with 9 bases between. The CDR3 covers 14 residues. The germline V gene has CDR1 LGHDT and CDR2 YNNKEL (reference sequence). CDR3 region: CASSQVGGDSPLHF. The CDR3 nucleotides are TGTGCCAGCAGCCAAGTTGGGGGGGATTCACCCCTCCACTTT.

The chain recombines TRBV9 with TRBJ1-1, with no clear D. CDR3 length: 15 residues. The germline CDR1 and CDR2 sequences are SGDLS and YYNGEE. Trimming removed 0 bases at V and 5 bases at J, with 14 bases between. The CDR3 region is CASSVGAGLETEAFF. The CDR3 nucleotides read TGTGCCAGCAGCGTAGGGGCCGGTTTAGAGACTGAAGCTTTCTTT.

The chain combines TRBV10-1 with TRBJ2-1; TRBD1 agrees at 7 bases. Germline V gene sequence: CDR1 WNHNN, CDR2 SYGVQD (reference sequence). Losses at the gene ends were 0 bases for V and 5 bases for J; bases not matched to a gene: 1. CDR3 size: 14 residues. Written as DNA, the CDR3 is TGCGCCAGCAGTGAGTCGGGACAGCACAATGAGCAGTTCTTC. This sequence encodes CASSESGQHNEQFF.

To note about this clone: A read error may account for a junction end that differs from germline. CDR3 DNA sequence: TGTGCCAGCAGTGAAGGACCGGGAAGATTACACTTC. This gives the protein CASSEGPGRLHF. V usage is TRBV6-1 and J usage is TRBJ2-7; D possibly corresponds to TRBD2 (5 bases). The CDR3 consists of 12 residues. Germline-derived CDR1 and CDR2 are MNHNS and SASEGT.

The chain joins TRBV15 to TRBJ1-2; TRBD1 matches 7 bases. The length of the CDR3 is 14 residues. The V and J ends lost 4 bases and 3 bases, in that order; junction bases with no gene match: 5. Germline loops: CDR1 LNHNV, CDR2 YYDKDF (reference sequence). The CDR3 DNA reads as TGTGCCACCAGCAACACAGGGGCCCACTATGGCTACACCTTC. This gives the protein CATSNTGAHYGYTF.

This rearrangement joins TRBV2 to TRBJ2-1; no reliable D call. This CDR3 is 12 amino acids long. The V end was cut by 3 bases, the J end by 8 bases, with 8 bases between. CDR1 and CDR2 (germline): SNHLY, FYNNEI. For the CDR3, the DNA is TGTGCCAGCAGTGAGGCAGGTCATGAGCAGTTCTTC. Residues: CASSEAGHEQFF. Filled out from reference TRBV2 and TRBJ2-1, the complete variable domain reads EPEVTQTPSHQVTQMGQEVILRCVPISNHLYFYWYRQILGQKVEFLVSFYNNEISEKSEIFDDQFSVERPDGSNFTLKIRSTKLEDSAMYFCASSEAGHEQFFGPGTRLTVL.

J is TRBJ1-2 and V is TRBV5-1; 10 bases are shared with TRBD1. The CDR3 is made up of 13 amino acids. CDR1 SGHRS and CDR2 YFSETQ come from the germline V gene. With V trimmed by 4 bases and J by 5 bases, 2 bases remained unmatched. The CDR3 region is CASSVGQGYGYTF. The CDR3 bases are TGCGCCAGCAGCGTGGGACAGGGGTATGGCTACACCTTC.

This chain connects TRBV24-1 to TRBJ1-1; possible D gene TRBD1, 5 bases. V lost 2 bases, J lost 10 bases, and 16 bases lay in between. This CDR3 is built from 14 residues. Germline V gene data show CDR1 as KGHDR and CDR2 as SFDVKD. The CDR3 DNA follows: TGTGCCACCAGTGATTGGGTGCAGGGTACAGGAGCTTTCTTT. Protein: CATSDWVQGTGAFF.

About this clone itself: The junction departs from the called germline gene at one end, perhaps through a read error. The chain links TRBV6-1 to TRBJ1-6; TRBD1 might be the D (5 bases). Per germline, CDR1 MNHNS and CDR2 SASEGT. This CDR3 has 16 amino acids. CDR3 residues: CASRESRGDLSSPLHF. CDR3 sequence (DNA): TGTGCCAGCCGTGAATCCCGGGGGGATTTAAGTTCACCCCTCCACTTT.

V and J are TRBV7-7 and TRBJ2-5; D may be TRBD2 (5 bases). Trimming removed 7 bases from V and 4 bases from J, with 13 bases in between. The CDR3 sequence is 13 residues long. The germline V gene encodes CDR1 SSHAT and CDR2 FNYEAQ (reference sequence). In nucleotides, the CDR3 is TGTGCCAGCACCCGGGCTGAGGGAGAGACCCAGTACTTC. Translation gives CASTRAEGETQYF.

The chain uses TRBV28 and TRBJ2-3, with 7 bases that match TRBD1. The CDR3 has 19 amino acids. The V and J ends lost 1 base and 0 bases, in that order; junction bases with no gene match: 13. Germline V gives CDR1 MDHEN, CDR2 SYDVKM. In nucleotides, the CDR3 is TGTGCCAGCAGTTTATTCGGGCGCAGGGGACAGCTGAGCACAGATACGCAGTATTTT. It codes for CASSLFGRRGQLSTDTQYF. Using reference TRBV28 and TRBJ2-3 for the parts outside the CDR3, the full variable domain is DVKVTQSSRYLVKRTGEKVFLECVQDMDHENMFWYRQDPGLGLRLIYFSYDVKMKEKGDIPEGYSVSREKKERFSLILESASTNQTSMYLCASSLFGRRGQLSTDTQYFGPGTRLTVL.

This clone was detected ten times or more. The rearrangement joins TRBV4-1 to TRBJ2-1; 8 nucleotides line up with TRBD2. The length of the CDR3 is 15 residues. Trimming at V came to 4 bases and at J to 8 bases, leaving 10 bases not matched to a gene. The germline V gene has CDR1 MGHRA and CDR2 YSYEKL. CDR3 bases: TGCGCCAGCAGCCGATTGGGACTAGAGGGGGATGAGCAGTTCTTC. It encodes CASSRLGLEGDEQFF.

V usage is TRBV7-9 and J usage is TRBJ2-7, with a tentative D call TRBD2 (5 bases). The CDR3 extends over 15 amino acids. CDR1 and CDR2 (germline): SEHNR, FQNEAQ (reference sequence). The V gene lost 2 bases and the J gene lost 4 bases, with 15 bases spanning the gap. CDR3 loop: CASSLFAGGGYEQYF. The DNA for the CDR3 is TGTGCCAGCAGCTTATTTGCGGGCGGTGGTTACGAGCAGTACTTC. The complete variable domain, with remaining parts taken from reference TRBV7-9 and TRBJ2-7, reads DTGVSQNPRHKITKRGQNVTFRCDPISEHNRLYWYRQTLGQGPEFLTYFQNEAQLEKSRLLSDRFSAERPKGSFSTLEIQRTEQGDSAMYLCASSLFAGGGYEQYFGPGTRLTVT.

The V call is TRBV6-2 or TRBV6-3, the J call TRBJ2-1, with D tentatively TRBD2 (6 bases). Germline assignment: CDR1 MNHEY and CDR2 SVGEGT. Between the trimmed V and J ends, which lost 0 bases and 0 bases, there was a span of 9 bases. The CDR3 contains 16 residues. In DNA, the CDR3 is TGTGCCAGCAGTTACTCGACCGGGAGCTCCTACAATGAGCAGTTCTTC. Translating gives CASSYSTGSSYNEQFF.

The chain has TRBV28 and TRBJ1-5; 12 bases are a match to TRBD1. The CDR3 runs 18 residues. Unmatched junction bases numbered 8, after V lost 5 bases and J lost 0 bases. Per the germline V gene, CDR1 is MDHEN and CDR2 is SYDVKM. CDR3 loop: CASSRPGQGAGSNQPQHF. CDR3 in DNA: TGTGCCAGCAGTCGCCCGGGACAGGGGGCCGGTAGCAATCAGCCCCAGCATTTT.

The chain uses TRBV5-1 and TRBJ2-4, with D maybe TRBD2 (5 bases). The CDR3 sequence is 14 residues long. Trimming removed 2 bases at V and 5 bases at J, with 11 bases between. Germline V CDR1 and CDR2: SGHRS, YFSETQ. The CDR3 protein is CASSLGSSENIQYF. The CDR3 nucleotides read TGCGCCAGCAGCTTAGGGAGCAGTGAAAACATTCAGTACTTC.

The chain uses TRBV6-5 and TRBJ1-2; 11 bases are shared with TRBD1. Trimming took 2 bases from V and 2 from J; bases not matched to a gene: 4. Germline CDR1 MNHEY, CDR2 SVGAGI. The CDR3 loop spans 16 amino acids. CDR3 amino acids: CASSYRGTGGNYGYTF. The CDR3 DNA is TGTGCCAGCAGTTACCGGGGGACAGGGGGGAACTATGGCTACACCTTC.

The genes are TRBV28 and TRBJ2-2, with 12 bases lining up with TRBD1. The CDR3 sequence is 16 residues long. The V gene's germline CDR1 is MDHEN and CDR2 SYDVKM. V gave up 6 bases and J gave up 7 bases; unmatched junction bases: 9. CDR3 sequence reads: CASRLPGTGGVGELFF. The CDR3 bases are TGTGCCAGCAGGCTTCCCGGGACAGGGGGCGTCGGGGAGCTGTTTTTT. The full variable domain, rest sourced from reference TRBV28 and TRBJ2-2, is DVKVTQSSRYLVKRTGEKVFLECVQDMDHENMFWYRQDPGLGLRLIYFSYDVKMKEKGDIPEGYSVSREKKERFSLILESASTNQTSMYLCASRLPGTGGVGELFFGEGSRLTVL.

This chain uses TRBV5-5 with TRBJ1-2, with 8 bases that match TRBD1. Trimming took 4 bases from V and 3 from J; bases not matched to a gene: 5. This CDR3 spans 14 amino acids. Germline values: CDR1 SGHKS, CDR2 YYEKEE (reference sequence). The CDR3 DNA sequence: TGTGCCAGCAGCATCGCAGGGGGCGACTATGGCTACACCTTC. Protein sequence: CASSIAGGDYGYTF.

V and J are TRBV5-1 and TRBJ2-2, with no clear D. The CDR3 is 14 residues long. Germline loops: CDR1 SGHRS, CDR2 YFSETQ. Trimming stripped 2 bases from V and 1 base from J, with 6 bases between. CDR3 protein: CASSLLQNTGELFF. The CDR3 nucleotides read TGCGCCAGCAGCTTATTACAGAACACCGGGGAGCTGTTTTTT.

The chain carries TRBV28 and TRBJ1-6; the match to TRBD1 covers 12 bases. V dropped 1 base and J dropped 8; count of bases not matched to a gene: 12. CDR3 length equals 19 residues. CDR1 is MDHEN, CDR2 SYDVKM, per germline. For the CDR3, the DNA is TGTGCCAGCAGTTTATTAGCCGGGACAGGGGGCCTGGGGGATTCACCCCTCCACTTT. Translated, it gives CASSLLAGTGGLGDSPLHF.

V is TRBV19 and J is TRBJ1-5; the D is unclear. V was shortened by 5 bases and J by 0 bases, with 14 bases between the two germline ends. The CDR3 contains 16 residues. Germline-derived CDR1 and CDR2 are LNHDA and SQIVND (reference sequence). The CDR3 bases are TGTGCCAGTAGTCCCCGTTTCGACTATAGCAATCAGCCCCAGCATTTT. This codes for CASSPRFDYSNQPQHF.

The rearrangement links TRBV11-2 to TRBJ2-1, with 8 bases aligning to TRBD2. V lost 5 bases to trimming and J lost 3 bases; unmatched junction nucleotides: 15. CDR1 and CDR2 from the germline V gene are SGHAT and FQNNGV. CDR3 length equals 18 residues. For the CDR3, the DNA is TGTGCCAGCAGCCTTATAGAACCGGGACTAGTAAGCTACAATGAGCAGTTCTTC. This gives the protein CASSLIEPGLVSYNEQFF.

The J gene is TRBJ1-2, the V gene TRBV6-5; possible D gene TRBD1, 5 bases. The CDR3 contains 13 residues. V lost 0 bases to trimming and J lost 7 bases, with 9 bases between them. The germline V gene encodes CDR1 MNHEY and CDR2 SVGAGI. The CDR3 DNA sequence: TGTGCCAGCAGTTACTCCTCTAGGGGTGGCTACACCTTC. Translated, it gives CASSYSSRGGYTF.

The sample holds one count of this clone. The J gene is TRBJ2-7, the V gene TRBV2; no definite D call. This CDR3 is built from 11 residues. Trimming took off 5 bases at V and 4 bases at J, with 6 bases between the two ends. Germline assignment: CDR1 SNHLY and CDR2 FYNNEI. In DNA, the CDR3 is TGTGCCAGCAGTTCCACTTACGAGCAGTACTTC. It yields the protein CASSSTYEQYF.

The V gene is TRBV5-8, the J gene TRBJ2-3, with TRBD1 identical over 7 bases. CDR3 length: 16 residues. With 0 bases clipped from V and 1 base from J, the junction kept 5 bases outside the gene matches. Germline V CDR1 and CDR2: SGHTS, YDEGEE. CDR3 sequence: CASSLGTDRGTDTQYF. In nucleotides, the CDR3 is TGTGCCAGCAGCTTGGGAACTGACAGGGGCACAGATACGCAGTATTTT.

The CDR3 is CASSDSRPQHF. CDR3 sequence (DNA): TGTGCCAGTAGTGACAGCCGACCCCAGCATTTT. The chain recombines TRBV19 with TRBJ1-5; perhaps TRBD1 as D (5 bases). There are 11 residues in the CDR3. V lost 5 bases and J 10 bases, leaving 9 bases between the germline ends. The germline V gene has CDR1 LNHDA and CDR2 SQIVND (reference sequence). The entire variable domain, with the rest obtained from reference TRBV19 and TRBJ1-5, is as follows: DGGITQSPKYLFRKEGQNVTLSCEQNLNHDAMYWYRQDPGQGLRLIYYSQIVNDFQKGDIAEGYSVSREKKESFPLTVTSAQKNPTAFYLCASSDSRPQHFGDGTRLSIL.